What follows is one T cell receptor beta chain and its context. This entry is derived from a study of cytomegalovirus exposure and HLA in healthy donors. About the research overall: Roughly 85 million unique TCRs from HLA-typed donors made up an early data release.

Use of 60 Vbeta and 13 Jbeta primers characterized the PCR. Sequenced by immunoSEQ multiplex PCR; TCRdb stores in-frame clones only, minus some. This table holds fewer than 250,000 clones, about 80% found once. The source of this sequence is a woman aged 35 to 49 in good health and CMV-seronegative. The sequencing input was PBMCs.

CDR3 sequence: CAISGTSAETQYF. For the CDR3, the DNA is TGTGCCATCAGTGGGACTAGTGCAGAGACCCAGTACTTC. J is TRBJ2-5 and V is TRBV10-3; 7 nucleotides agree with TRBD2. The CDR3 has 13 residues. CDR1 and CDR2 from the germline V gene are ENHRY and SYGVKD. J gave up 4 bases and V 4 bases, and 3 bases lay outside the gene matches.